One and the same sample provided the 9 T cell receptor beta chains below, sequenced in a study of T cell responses to AZD1222 COVID-19 vaccine. Assay used: immunoSEQ multiplex PCR; TCRdb lists only in-frame clones, some missing. The sample lists approximately 30,000 clones; more than 75% were seen once. The specimen was peripheral blood, collected 28 days after the second AZD1222 dose. The receptors shown here come from an adult who received the AZD1222 COVID-19 vaccine.

The chain joins TRBV7-8 to TRBJ2-7; D not certain. From germline, CDR1 is SGHVS and CDR2 FQNEAQ. This CDR3 is 13 amino acids long. Between the trimmed V and J ends, which lost 2 bases and 0 bases, there was a span of 5 bases. The CDR3 here is CASSLLFSYEQYF. CDR3 in DNA: TGTGCCAGCAGCTTATTATTCTCCTACGAGCAGTACTTC.

This clone appeared a few times. The chain uses TRBV4-2 and TRBJ2-2; D call uncertain. This CDR3 has 14 amino acids. Germline loops: CDR1 LGHNA, CDR2 YNFKEQ. The V end was cut by 1 base, the J end by 2 bases, with 5 bases between. The CDR3 DNA follows: TGTGCCAGCAGCCAAGGGATAAACACCGGGGAGCTGTTTTTT. As protein: CASSQGINTGELFF.

This clone appeared a single time. The rearrangement links TRBV2 to TRBJ2-4; D possibly uses TRBD1 or TRBD2 (5 bases each). V gave up 4 bases and J gave up 3 bases, with 13 bases separating them. This CDR3 has 15 residues. Germline V gives CDR1 SNHLY, CDR2 FYNNEI. CDR3 sequence: CASSGFRDDKNIQYF. CDR3 in DNA: TGTGCCAGCAGTGGATTCCGGGACGACAAAAACATTCAGTACTTC.

This clone has just one count. The chain employs TRBV5-4 and TRBJ2-7; 9 bases align to TRBD1. CDR3 length equals 14 residues. From germline, CDR1 is SGHNT and CDR2 YYREEE (reference sequence). J lost 6 bases, V lost 4 bases, and 8 bases had no gene match. CDR3 DNA sequence: TGTGCCAGCAGCAACAACAGGGGGCTGAGCGAGCAGTACTTC. Protein product: CASSNNRGLSEQYF.

CDR3: CASSLGRGQSNEKLFF. In DNA, the CDR3 is TGTGCCAGCAGCTTAGGGAGGGGCCAGTCTAATGAAAAACTGTTTTTT. The rearrangement links TRBV7-9 to TRBJ1-4, with D possibly matching TRBD1 (5 bases). The CDR3 spans 16 residues. Germline V gives CDR1 SEHNR, CDR2 FQNEAQ (reference sequence). V lost 1 base and J lost 3, with 12 bases in between.

J is TRBJ2-7 and V is TRBV7-9; D remains unclear. V lost 4 bases to trimming and J lost 1 base, with 5 bases between them. Per the germline V gene, CDR1 is SEHNR and CDR2 is FQNEAQ (reference sequence). CDR3 length: 12 residues. The CDR3 reads CASSSTSYEQYF. The CDR3 bases are TGTGCCAGCAGCTCGACATCCTACGAGCAGTACTTC.

In this sample, this clone turned up once. This rearrangement joins TRBV3-1 (or the pseudogene TRBV3-2) to TRBJ2-4; the D call may be TRBD1 or TRBD2 (6 bases each). Trimming removed 1 base at V and 7 bases at J, with 14 bases between. The CDR3 covers 15 residues. Germline CDR1 and CDR2: LGHDT and YNNKEL (reference sequence). The CDR3 DNA reads as TGTGCCAGCAGCCAAGGGGGAGGCCAGGGGAACATTCAGTACTTC. Translating gives CASSQGGGQGNIQYF.

V is TRBV9 and J is TRBJ1-2, with D tentatively TRBD1 (5 bases). CDR1 and CDR2 from the germline V gene are SGDLS and YYNGEE. This CDR3 is built from 13 residues. V was pared by 3 bases and J by 8 bases, with 14 bases between. In DNA form, the CDR3 reads TGTGCCAGCAGCGCGCTGAGGGGCGAAGGCTACACCTTC. Its protein is CASSALRGEGYTF.

The rearrangement links TRBV18 to TRBJ1-1, with D possibly being TRBD1 (6 bases). This CDR3 contains 14 residues. In germline, CDR1 is KGHSH, CDR2 LQKENI. V lost 6 bases and J 11 bases, leaving 22 bases between the germline ends. Here the CDR3 reads CASSPSEGGRGAFF. The CDR3 nucleotides are TGTGCCAGCTCGCCCTCCGAGGGGGGGCGGGGGGCTTTCTTT.